This T cell receptor beta chain was sequenced for a study of T cell changes during pregnancy in multiple sclerosis. V dropped 3 bases and J dropped 5 bases, with 16 bases sitting between them. CDR1 is LGHNA and CDR2 is YNFKEQ in the germline V gene. This CDR3 contains 15 residues. Assay used: immunoSEQ multiplex PCR; TCRdb lists only in-frame clones, some missing. The data hold around 80,000 clones, with roughly 92% observed a single time. This clone was recorded once. This receptor was obtained from a female donor with multiple sclerosis, enrolled in a pregnancy study. This specimen consisted of peripheral blood, obtained before pregnancy. This chain links TRBV4-2 with TRBJ2-5, with D perhaps matching TRBD2 (6 bases). CDR3 residues: CASSQNRLVEETQYF. The CDR3 DNA reads TGTGCCAGCAGCCAGAATAGACTAGTCGAGGAGACCCAGTACTTC.